This is a list of T cell receptor beta chains from one sample in a study of beta chain features in type 1 diabetes. The assay was immunoSEQ multiplex PCR, and TCRdb's table has in-frame clones only and misses some. The data contain about 340,000 clones, around an eighth of them seen just once; the ten biggest clones take up over 0.014%. What was sequenced was naive CD4+ T cells from blood. These receptors were collected from a woman aged 18-29 years with type 1 diabetes. The CDR3 runs from the conserved cysteine through the conserved F or W. Fields, in order: V gene, J gene, CDR3 length, clone size, CDR3 protein. A row's size may be missing; if present it is once, few, many or a size class.

v_gene: TRBV28
j_gene: TRBJ1-1
len: 13
abundance: few
CDR3aa: CASIRQGNTEAFF

v_gene: TRBV7-9
j_gene: TRBJ2-5
len: 14
abundance: .
CDR3aa: CASSSIDSQETQYF

v_gene: TRBV7-2
j_gene: TRBJ2-7
len: 13
abundance: .
CDR3aa: CASSRGWFDEQYF

v_gene: TRBV28
j_gene: TRBJ2-7
len: 11
abundance: few
CDR3aa: CASSLLYEQYF

v_gene: TRBV5-4
j_gene: TRBJ2-2
len: 15
abundance: .
CDR3aa: CASRRLAGGAGELFF

v_gene: TRBV11-2
j_gene: TRBJ2-2
len: 16
abundance: .
CDR3aa: CASSSRDRGHVGELFF

v_gene: TRBV27
j_gene: TRBJ2-1
len: 15
abundance: .
CDR3aa: CASSPTGIPLNEQFF

v_gene: TRBV29-1
j_gene: TRBJ1-1
len: 13
abundance: few
CDR3aa: CSVYRGQNTEAFF

v_gene: TRBV25-1
j_gene: TRBJ2-3
len: 14
abundance: few
CDR3aa: CASSLAGSSDTQYF

v_gene: TRBV4-3
j_gene: TRBJ2-3
len: 15
abundance: few
CDR3aa: CASSQAGHGTDTQYF

v_gene: TRBV7-6
j_gene: TRBJ2-3
len: 17
abundance: .
CDR3aa: CASSLGSGSPSTDTQYF

v_gene: TRBV5-1
j_gene: TRBJ2-2
len: 15
abundance: few
CDR3aa: CASRDRTTQTGELFF

v_gene: TRBV5-1
j_gene: TRBJ2-2
len: 17
abundance: .
CDR3aa: CASSQPTGGRRTGELFF

v_gene: TRBV19
j_gene: TRBJ1-2
len: 17
abundance: .
CDR3aa: CASSIAPPAGGTYGYTF